The 32 T cell receptor beta chains in this list originate from one sample, sequenced in a study of blood T cell repertoires in COVID-19. Generated by immunoSEQ multiplex PCR, the TCRdb table keeps only in-frame clones and is missing some. Counted here are more than 85,000 clones, 84% occurring once; the ten biggest clones make up about 25%. Sequencing used peripheral blood. The origin of the receptors is a man in his sixties with acute or convalescent COVID-19.

This clone was recorded only once. The V and J genes are TRBV7-9 and TRBJ2-4, with D possibly being TRBD1 (6 bases). CDR1 SEHNR and CDR2 FQNEAQ come from the germline V gene (reference sequence). The CDR3 length is 19 residues. Trimming removed 5 bases from V and 2 bases from J, with 25 bases in between. Here the CDR3 DNA reads TGTGCCAGCAGCCTAAAGGCCCTTCAGGGGTCTCGGACCAAAAACATTCAGTACTTC. This codes for CASSLKALQGSRTKNIQYF.

This clone occurred once. The chain couples TRBV6-6 to TRBJ2-3; possible D gene TRBD1, 6 bases. Between the trimmed V and J ends, which lost 8 bases and 1 base, there was a span of 10 bases. Germline V gives CDR1 MNHNY, CDR2 SVGAGI (reference sequence). The CDR3 totals 13 residues. The CDR3 is CASSQGGTDTQYF. The CDR3 DNA is TGTGCCAGCTCACAGGGTGGCACAGATACGCAGTATTTT.

V gene TRBV3-1 (or the pseudogene TRBV3-2) combines with J gene TRBJ2-4, with 7 bases that match TRBD1. V was clipped by 8 bases and J by 7 bases; unmatched bases: 8. Germline CDR1 LGHDT, CDR2 YNNKEL (reference sequence). The CDR3 length is 13 residues. The CDR3 DNA reads TGTGCCAGCGGAACGACAGGGATCAACATTCAGTACTTC. It translates to CASGTTGINIQYF.

The chain has TRBV6-5 and TRBJ1-1; 7 nucleotides align to TRBD1. From germline, CDR1 is MNHEY and CDR2 SVGAGI. The CDR3 totals 16 residues. V dropped 1 base and J dropped 1; count of bases not matched to a gene: 6. The CDR3 is CASSYWGQRKNTEAFF. CDR3 coding DNA: TGTGCCAGCAGTTACTGGGGACAGAGAAAGAACACTGAAGCTTTCTTT.

The rearrangement uses TRBV21-1 and TRBJ2-4; whether TRBD1, the table's D call, matches the DNA was not checked. TRBV21-1 is recorded as a pseudogene. The CDR3 has 16 residues. CDR3 nucleotide sequence: TGTGCCAGCAGCAAAGCGGGGCAGGGGGCCAAAAACATTCAGTACTTC. Residues: CASSKAGQGAKNIQYF.

In this sample, this clone turned up once. V and J are TRBV5-1 and TRBJ2-2; D possibly corresponds to TRBD1 (6 bases). Trimming pared 4 bases from V and 4 bases from J, leaving 11 bases between. The CDR3 runs to 14 residues. Germline V CDR1 and CDR2: SGHRS, YFSETQ. The chain's CDR3 is CASSDGQFTGELFF. DNA of the CDR3: TGCGCCAGCAGCGACGGACAGTTCACCGGGGAGCTGTTTTTT.

The chain carries TRBV6-5 and TRBJ1-5; 9 positions agree with TRBD1. This CDR3 is 14 amino acids long. Germline V lookup: CDR1 MNHEY, CDR2 SVGAGI. Germline trimming cut 8 bases from V and 3 bases from J; bases unmatched to any gene: 5. CDR3 sequence reads: CASAQGAANQPQHF. CDR3 DNA sequence: TGTGCCAGCGCACAGGGGGCAGCCAATCAGCCCCAGCATTTT.

This rearrangement joins TRBV9 to TRBJ2-7; 12 bases line up with TRBD2. Germline CDR1 reads SGDLS; CDR2 reads YYNGEE. V shed 4 bases, J shed 6 bases, and the junction held 11 bases outside the gene matches. This CDR3 spans 16 amino acids. For the CDR3, the DNA is TGTGCCAGCAGCTCATGGACTAGCGGGGTTGTATCCGAGCAGTACGTC. It translates to CASSSWTSGVVSEQYV.

A remark on this clone: A read error likely explains this, since a far larger clone differs by one base. The gene calls are TRBV25-1 and TRBJ1-1; 7 bases agree with TRBD1. The CDR3 length is 13 residues. Germline assignment: CDR1 MGHDK and CDR2 SYGVNS. V shed 4 bases and J 5 bases; nucleotides not matched to a gene: 4. The CDR3 sequence is CASSGQGRTEAFF. DNA for the CDR3: TGTGCCAGCAGTGGACAGGGAAGGACTGAAGCTTTCTTT.

The genes are TRBV5-1 and TRBJ1-1; a possible D gene is TRBD1 (6 bases). V was pared by 4 bases and J by 0 bases, with 10 bases between. From germline, CDR1 is SGHRS and CDR2 YFSETQ. The CDR3 has 14 amino acids. The DNA of the CDR3 is TGCGCCAGCAGCATCGGGACACTGAACACTGAAGCTTTCTTT. This translates into CASSIGTLNTEAFF.

The V gene is TRBV5-6, the J gene TRBJ2-7; 7 nucleotides agree with TRBD1. The CDR3 covers 15 residues. CDR1 and CDR2 from the germline V gene are SGHDT and YYEEEE. The junction had 10 bases not matched to a gene; V was cut back by 4 bases and J by 3 bases. The CDR3 reads CASSRTGIRDYEQYF. CDR3 DNA: TGTGCCAGCAGCAGGACAGGTATACGAGACTACGAGCAGTACTTC.

This chain joins TRBV28 and TRBJ1-1; a possible D gene is TRBD1 (5 bases). Germline CDR1 and CDR2: MDHEN and SYDVKM. The CDR3 consists of 12 residues. V gave up 10 bases and J gave up 1 base, with 10 bases separating them. The chain's CDR3 is CATEQENTEAFF. For the CDR3, the DNA is TGTGCCACCGAACAGGAGAACACTGAAGCTTTCTTT.

About this clone: This specimen includes other DNA sequences encoding the same CDR3. This CDR3 reads CASSEGGGSGNTIYF. The CDR3, as DNA: TGTGCCAGCAGTGAGGGAGGGGGATCTGGAAACACCATATATTTT. V gene TRBV6-1 combines with J gene TRBJ1-3; D is possibly TRBD1 (6 bases). Germline V gives CDR1 MNHNS, CDR2 SASEGT. Deletions cut 3 bases from V and 1 base from J, with 10 bases between. This CDR3 comprises 15 residues.

This chain connects TRBV4-2 to TRBJ1-2; D unclear. Germline CDR1 LGHNA, CDR2 YNFKEQ. The ends were cut back, 0 bases at V and 2 bases at J, with 7 bases in the middle. The CDR3 spans 14 residues. The CDR3 bases are TGTGCCAGCAGCCAAGATGGAGACAACTATGGCTACACCTTC. This sequence encodes CASSQDGDNYGYTF.

This chain links TRBV28 with TRBJ1-2, with a tentative D call TRBD1 (5 bases). V was pared by 6 bases and J by 7 bases, with 15 bases between. The CDR3 sequence is 13 residues long. CDR1 MDHEN and CDR2 SYDVKM come from the germline V gene. DNA for the CDR3: TGTGCCAGCAGGGTCCCGGGGGTATCTGGCTACACCTTC. Protein product: CASRVPGVSGYTF.

The chain links TRBV11-2 to TRBJ2-1, with D maybe TRBD1 (6 bases). The CDR3 contains 12 residues. V lost 1 base to trimming and J lost 8 bases, with 6 bases between them. Germline CDR1 is SGHAT and CDR2 is FQNNGV. CDR3 in DNA: TGTGCCAGCAGCTTAGCAGGGGATGAGCAGTTCTTC. Residues: CASSLAGDEQFF.

The CDR3 is CASSQVATAGLNIQYF. CDR3 bases: TGTGCCAGCAGCCAAGTGGCGACAGCGGGGTTAAACATTCAGTACTTC. The gene calls are TRBV3-1 (or the pseudogene TRBV3-2) and TRBJ2-4; TRBD2 matches 7 bases. Germline loops: CDR1 LGHDT, CDR2 YNNKEL (reference sequence). CDR3 size: 16 residues. V shed 1 base and J 6 bases; nucleotides not matched to a gene: 9.

The chain carries TRBV9 and TRBJ2-3; possible D gene TRBD1, 6 bases. Between the trimmed V and J ends, which lost 4 bases and 3 bases, there was a span of 15 bases. Germline assignment: CDR1 SGDLS and CDR2 YYNGEE. This CDR3 is built from 15 residues. For the CDR3, the DNA is TGTGCCAGCAGCACGGACCCCGGACAGACAGATACGCAGTATTTT. This codes for CASSTDPGQTDTQYF.

The CDR3 sequence: CASSLAGLNSYEQYF. CDR3 in DNA: TGTGCCAGCAGCTTGGCTGGTCTTAACAGCTACGAGCAGTACTTC. The chain recombines TRBV5-6 with TRBJ2-7; D remains unclear. V shed 0 bases and J shed 3 bases, with 13 bases lying between them. Per the germline V gene, CDR1 is SGHDT and CDR2 is YYEEEE. The length of the CDR3 is 15 residues.

The rearrangement uses TRBV5-4 and TRBJ2-3; tentatively, D is TRBD2 (7 bases). From germline, CDR1 is SGHNT and CDR2 YYREEE (reference sequence). This CDR3 comprises 14 residues. V lost 4 bases to trimming and J lost 4 bases, with 13 bases between them. DNA of the CDR3: TGTGCCAGCAGCCGGGGGGCCATAGCAGATACGCAGTATTTT. Translating it yields CASSRGAIADTQYF.

V and J are TRBV28 and TRBJ1-5, with TRBD1 matching 10 bases. This CDR3 is built from 16 residues. V dropped 3 bases and J dropped 9; count of bases not matched to a gene: 11. Germline lookup yields CDR1 MDHEN and CDR2 SYDVKM. The CDR3: CASSFGRGQGVRPQHF. The CDR3 nucleotides are TGTGCCAGCAGTTTCGGTCGCGGACAGGGGGTAAGGCCCCAGCATTTT.

The chain combines TRBV19 with TRBJ2-1, with 12 bases that match TRBD1. V lost 4 bases and J lost 4; bases outside the gene matches: 14. There are 19 residues in the CDR3. Per the germline V gene, CDR1 is LNHDA and CDR2 is SQIVND (reference sequence). CDR3 coding DNA: TGTGCCAGTAGTAGGCAGGGACAGGGGGCTAATTTAGTATACAATGAGCAGTTCTTC. Its translation is CASSRQGQGANLVYNEQFF.

The chain is built from TRBV11-2 and TRBJ2-7; tentative D call: TRBD1 (6 bases). The ends were cut back, 5 bases at V and 2 bases at J, with 19 bases in the middle. The CDR3 spans 16 residues. CDR1 is SGHAT, CDR2 FQNNGV, per germline. CDR3 region: CASSVKTGIYAYEQYF. The DNA for the CDR3 is TGTGCCAGCAGCGTAAAAACAGGGATTTATGCCTACGAGCAGTACTTC.

The V gene is TRBV28, the J gene TRBJ2-2, with D possibly matching TRBD1 (5 bases). Between the trimmed V and J ends, which lost 3 bases and 6 bases, there was a span of 8 bases. CDR1 is MDHEN and CDR2 is SYDVKM in the germline V gene. This CDR3 comprises 13 residues. The CDR3 loop reads CASSFRGPGELFF. In DNA form, the CDR3 reads TGTGCCAGCAGTTTTAGGGGCCCCGGGGAGCTGTTTTTT.

V is TRBV19 and J is TRBJ1-6, with 7 nucleotides matching TRBD1. The CDR3 is made up of 18 amino acids. Losses at the gene ends were 3 bases for V and 0 bases for J; bases not matched to a gene: 8. Looked up from germline, CDR1 is LNHDA and CDR2 is SQIVND (reference sequence). The CDR3 nucleotides read TGTGCCAGTAGTATCAGCGGAGGGGGCCTCTCCTATAATTCACCCCTCCACTTT. Amino acid sequence: CASSISGGGLSYNSPLHF.

This chain connects TRBV15 to TRBJ2-2; D gene unclear. CDR3 length: 15 amino acids. Germline CDR1 LNHNV, CDR2 YYDKDF (reference sequence). Deletions cut 0 bases from V and 5 bases from J, with 10 bases between. DNA for the CDR3: TGTGCCACCAGCAGAGAATTGGTGGAGACCGGGGAGCTGTTTTTT. Amino acids: CATSRELVETGELFF.

The J gene is TRBJ1-6, the V gene TRBV18; 7 bases agree with TRBD1. CDR3 size: 15 residues. Trimming at V came to 3 bases and at J to 7 bases, leaving 6 bases not matched to a gene. CDR1 is KGHSH and CDR2 is LQKENI in the germline V gene. The CDR3 reads CASSPGQENNSPLHF. The CDR3 DNA reads TGTGCCAGCTCACCCGGACAGGAGAACAATTCACCCCTCCACTTT.

The chain has TRBV6-5 and TRBJ1-3; TRBD1 is a possible D gene (5 bases). The germline gives CDR1 MNHEY, CDR2 SVGAGI. Trimming stripped 0 bases from V and 7 bases from J, with 16 bases between. The CDR3 covers 16 residues. CDR3 residues: CASSYSRVSTHNTIYF. For the CDR3, the DNA is TGTGCCAGCAGTTACTCCAGGGTTTCTACCCACAACACCATATATTTT.

J is TRBJ1-5 and V is TRBV5-5, with D unresolved. This CDR3 is built from 15 residues. Germline assignment: CDR1 SGHKS and CDR2 YYEKEE (reference sequence). V gave up 2 bases and J gave up 0 bases, with 9 bases separating them. The CDR3 DNA reads TGTGCCAGCAGCTTAAACAGAAATAGCAATCAGCCCCAGCATTTT. This codes for CASSLNRNSNQPQHF.

The V gene is TRBV6-6, the J gene TRBJ1-5; maybe TRBD1 (5 bases). The CDR3 covers 13 residues. The germline V and J ends were trimmed by 6 bases and 4 bases, with 10 bases remaining between them. From germline, CDR1 is MNHNY and CDR2 SVGAGI (reference sequence). CDR3 sequence: CASRDRQNQPQHF. The CDR3 DNA follows: TGTGCCAGCAGGGATAGACAGAATCAGCCCCAGCATTTT.

The gene calls are TRBV5-1 and TRBJ2-5; TRBD1 matches 9 bases. From germline, CDR1 is SGHRS and CDR2 YFSETQ. The CDR3 contains 15 residues. V trimming: 3 bases; J trimming: 5 bases; junction bases outside the gene matches: 8. The CDR3 protein is CASSSLRTGVETQYF. DNA for the CDR3: TGCGCCAGCAGCTCGTTACGGACAGGGGTGGAGACCCAGTACTTC.

This clone turned up a few times. The chain joins TRBV2 to TRBJ1-1; the D is unclear. CDR3 length: 14 residues. Trimming removed 9 bases at V and 3 bases at J, with 17 bases between. Germline assignment: CDR1 SNHLY and CDR2 FYNNEI. CDR3 in DNA: TGTGCCAGACGAGGGTCCCAGACTTACACTGAAGCTTTCTTT. Protein sequence: CARRGSQTYTEAFF.